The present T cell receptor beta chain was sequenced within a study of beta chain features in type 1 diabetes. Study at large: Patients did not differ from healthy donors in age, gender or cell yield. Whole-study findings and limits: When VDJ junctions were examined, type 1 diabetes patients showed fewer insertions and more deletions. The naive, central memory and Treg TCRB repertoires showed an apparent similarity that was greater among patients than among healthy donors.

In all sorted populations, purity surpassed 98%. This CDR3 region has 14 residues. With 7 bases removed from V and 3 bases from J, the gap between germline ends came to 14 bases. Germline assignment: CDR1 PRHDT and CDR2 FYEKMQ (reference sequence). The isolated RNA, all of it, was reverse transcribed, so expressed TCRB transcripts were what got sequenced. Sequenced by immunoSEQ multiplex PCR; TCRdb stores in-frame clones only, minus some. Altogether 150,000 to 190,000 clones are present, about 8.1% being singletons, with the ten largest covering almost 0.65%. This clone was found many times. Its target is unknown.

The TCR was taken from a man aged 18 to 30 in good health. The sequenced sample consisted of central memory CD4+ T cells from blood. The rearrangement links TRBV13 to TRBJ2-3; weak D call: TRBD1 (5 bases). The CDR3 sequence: CASTRGGDTDTQYF. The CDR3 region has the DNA TGTGCCAGCACTAGGGGTGGGGATACAGATACGCAGTATTTT.